These T cell receptor beta chains were read from a single sample in a study of cytomegalovirus exposure and HLA in healthy donors. Sequencing used immunoSEQ multiplex PCR; TCRdb keeps in-frame clones, though not all of them. The sample lists roughly 43,000 clones, 60% to 85% seen once, with roughly 1.3% in the top ten. The material sequenced was PBMCs. These receptors all stem from a man aged 30-40 years in good health and CMV-seronegative. CDR3s include the opening cysteine and the closing phenylalanine or tryptophan. Fields, in order: D gene, J gene, clone size, V gene, CDR3 protein, CDR3 DNA. A D gene is named only where the DNA matches it firmly. The listing skips clone size in some rows; elsewhere it reads once, few, many or a size class.

d_call: NA; j_call: TRBJ2-1; clone_size: once; v_call: TRBV6-5; cdr3_aa: CASSLGRVRDEQFF; cdr3_nt: TGTGCCAGCAGTTTAGGCAGGGTCAGGGATGAGCAGTTCTTC
d_call: NA; j_call: TRBJ1-2; clone_size: NA; v_call: TRBV2; cdr3_aa: CASSEYPVRYGYTF; cdr3_nt: TGTGCCAGCAGTGAGTACCCGGTTCGTTATGGCTACACCTTC
d_call: NA; j_call: TRBJ2-7; clone_size: NA; v_call: TRBV13; cdr3_aa: CASSLGFLGALSYEQYF; cdr3_nt: TGTGCCAGCAGCTTAGGCTTTTTGGGGGCCCTCTCCTACGAGCAGTACTTC
d_call: TRBD2; j_call: TRBJ2-1; clone_size: NA; v_call: TRBV6-5; cdr3_aa: CASSYSSGTYNEQFF; cdr3_nt: TGTGCCAGCAGTTACTCTAGCGGGACCTACAATGAGCAGTTCTTC
d_call: NA; j_call: TRBJ2-2; clone_size: NA; v_call: TRBV11-2; cdr3_aa: CASSLVAGTDTGELFF; cdr3_nt: TGTGCCAGCAGCTTAGTGGCGGGGACGGACACCGGGGAGCTGTTTTTT
d_call: TRBD2; j_call: TRBJ2-1; clone_size: once; v_call: TRBV19; cdr3_aa: CASSIHGGSIYNEQFF; cdr3_nt: TGTGCCAGTAGTATCCATGGCGGGAGTATCTACAATGAGCAGTTCTTC
d_call: NA; j_call: TRBJ1-1; clone_size: NA; v_call: TRBV27; cdr3_aa: CASSHRENTEAFF; cdr3_nt: TGTGCCAGCAGTCATCGGGAGAACACTGAAGCTTTCTTT
d_call: TRBD1; j_call: TRBJ1-6; clone_size: few; v_call: TRBV25-1; cdr3_aa: CASSPATGVNSPLHF; cdr3_nt: TGTGCCAGCAGTCCCGCGACAGGGGTGAACTCACCCCTCCACTTT
d_call: TRBD2; j_call: TRBJ2-7; clone_size: NA; v_call: TRBV2; cdr3_aa: CASMIAGDNYEQYF; cdr3_nt: TGTGCCAGCATGATAGCGGGAGACAACTACGAGCAGTACTTC
d_call: TRBD1; j_call: TRBJ1-4; clone_size: NA; v_call: TRBV7-9; cdr3_aa: CSSSSWDRANEKLFF; cdr3_nt: TGTTCCAGCAGCTCCTGGGACAGGGCTAATGAAAAACTGTTTTTT
d_call: TRBD2; j_call: TRBJ2-1; clone_size: once; v_call: TRBV10-3; cdr3_aa: CAIRARLAGDSNEQFF; cdr3_nt: TGTGCCATCAGGGCTAGACTAGCGGGAGATAGTAATGAGCAGTTCTTC
d_call: NA; j_call: TRBJ2-5; clone_size: NA; v_call: TRBV9; cdr3_aa: CASSVVDQETQYF; cdr3_nt: TGTGCCAGCAGCGTAGTAGACCAAGAGACCCAGTACTTC
d_call: TRBD2; j_call: TRBJ2-1; clone_size: NA; v_call: TRBV11-2; cdr3_aa: CASSSTGLAGSEQFF; cdr3_nt: TGTGCCAGCAGCTCGACGGGACTAGCGGGAAGTGAGCAGTTCTTC
d_call: NA; j_call: TRBJ2-7; clone_size: NA; v_call: TRBV7-2; cdr3_aa: CASSTLVSVWEQYF; cdr3_nt: TGTGCCAGCAGCACACTAGTATCGGTTTGGGAGCAGTACTTC
d_call: TRBD1; j_call: TRBJ2-5; clone_size: NA; v_call: TRBV5-1; cdr3_aa: CASSLGTGGAETQYF; cdr3_nt: TGCGCCAGCAGCTTGGGTACAGGGGGCGCGGAGACCCAGTACTTC
d_call: TRBD2; j_call: TRBJ2-3; clone_size: NA; v_call: TRBV4-3; cdr3_aa: CASSQGTSGRTDTQYF; cdr3_nt: TGCGCCAGCAGCCAGGGGACTAGCGGGAGGACAGATACGCAGTATTTT
d_call: NA; j_call: TRBJ2-1; clone_size: NA; v_call: TRBV6-5; cdr3_aa: CASRRSGVSYNEQFF; cdr3_nt: TGTGCCAGCAGGAGAAGCGGAGTCAGTTACAATGAGCAGTTCTTC
d_call: TRBD1; j_call: TRBJ2-2; clone_size: NA; v_call: TRBV6-5; cdr3_aa: CASSYFWTGVTGELFF; cdr3_nt: TGTGCCAGCAGTTACTTTTGGACAGGGGTCACCGGGGAGCTGTTTTTT
d_call: TRBD1; j_call: TRBJ1-2; clone_size: NA; v_call: TRBV7-9; cdr3_aa: CSSSAGTGHYGYTF; cdr3_nt: TGTTCCAGCAGCGCCGGGACAGGCCACTATGGCTACACCTTC
d_call: TRBD2; j_call: TRBJ2-7; clone_size: NA; v_call: TRBV7-9; cdr3_aa: CASSISGSFYEQYF; cdr3_nt: TGTGCCAGCAGCATTAGCGGGAGCTTCTACGAGCAGTACTTC
d_call: TRBD1; j_call: TRBJ2-5; clone_size: NA; v_call: TRBV6-1; cdr3_aa: CASSGLGTGQETQYF; cdr3_nt: TGTGCCAGCAGTGGCCTGGGGACAGGTCAAGAGACCCAGTACTTC
d_call: NA; j_call: TRBJ2-5; clone_size: NA; v_call: TRBV5-6; cdr3_aa: CASSLRETQYF; cdr3_nt: TGTGCCAGCAGCTTACGGGAGACCCAGTACTTC
d_call: NA; j_call: TRBJ2-1; clone_size: NA; v_call: TRBV10-1; cdr3_aa: CAGSESNKGRSNEQFF; cdr3_nt: TGCGCCGGCAGTGAGTCGAATAAAGGGAGGAGCAATGAGCAGTTCTTC
d_call: NA; j_call: TRBJ2-3; clone_size: NA; v_call: TRBV6-6; cdr3_aa: CASRRVAVTSTDTQYF; cdr3_nt: TGTGCCAGCCGGAGAGTGGCGGTCACTAGCACAGATACGCAGTATTTT
d_call: TRBD2; j_call: TRBJ2-1; clone_size: NA; v_call: TRBV5-1; cdr3_aa: CASSPAGGSSYNEQFF; cdr3_nt: TGCGCCAGCAGCCCCGCCGGGGGGAGCTCCTACAATGAGCAGTTCTTC
d_call: NA; j_call: TRBJ2-2; clone_size: once; v_call: TRBV4-1; cdr3_aa: CASSTPGVGTGELFF; cdr3_nt: TGCGCCAGCAGCACACCGGGGGTCGGGACCGGGGAGCTGTTTTTT
d_call: NA; j_call: TRBJ1-1; clone_size: NA; v_call: TRBV6-4; cdr3_aa: CASRIQGWNTEAFF; cdr3_nt: TGTGCCAGCAGGATACAGGGCTGGAACACTGAAGCTTTCTTT
d_call: NA; j_call: TRBJ2-7; clone_size: NA; v_call: TRBV6-5; cdr3_aa: CASRLTQRGPYEQYF; cdr3_nt: TGTGCCAGCAGGCTCACACAAAGGGGCCCCTACGAGCAGTACTTC
d_call: NA; j_call: TRBJ2-1; clone_size: once; v_call: TRBV18; cdr3_aa: CASSPPTTYNEQFF; cdr3_nt: TGTGCCAGCTCACCACCGACTACCTACAATGAGCAGTTCTTC
d_call: TRBD1; j_call: TRBJ2-2; clone_size: NA; v_call: TRBV27; cdr3_aa: CASTPDRNTRNTGELFF; cdr3_nt: TGTGCCAGCACTCCGGACAGGAACACGCGGAACACCGGGGAGCTGTTTTTT
d_call: NA; j_call: TRBJ1-1; clone_size: NA; v_call: TRBV19; cdr3_aa: CASSIAGVGETEAFF; cdr3_nt: TGTGCCAGTAGTATTGCCGGGGTAGGAGAGACTGAAGCTTTCTTT
d_call: TRBD1; j_call: TRBJ1-5; clone_size: NA; v_call: TRBV18; cdr3_aa: CASSPNYRGSNQPQHF; cdr3_nt: TGTGCCAGCTCACCAAACTACAGGGGCAGCAATCAGCCCCAGCATTTT